Sequencing of this T cell receptor (beta chain) was carried out in a study of T cell repertoires in cytomegalovirus infection. Across the study: CMV epitopes that were recently identified and HLA-C-restricted were used alongside well-studied HLA-B-restricted ones.

Regarding this clonotype: Its antigen is unidentified.

In TCRdb, the reads were re-called with MiXCR into one record per CDR3 protein. The sample holds 450,000 to 550,000 distinct CDR3 sequences, about two fifths seen once. Trimming removed 5 bases from V and 4 bases from J; junction bases left unmatched: 10. The CDR3 sequence is 15 residues long. Germline V CDR1 and CDR2: SGHVS, FQNEAQ. Study conclusions and caveats: Identification of carriers of CMV plus the relevant HLA was achieved through cumulative public TCR beta family frequency. The ex vivo response was dominated by HLA-C-restricted CMV-specific TCR beta clonotypes.

The receptor comes from a human donor in good health (CMV status not recorded). Some clones in this sample may be carry-over from other donors' samples. The chain couples TRBV7-8 to TRBJ2-5; TRBD1 aligns across 7 bases. The source was cultured PBMCs, collected from culture after CMV antigen stimulation. Here the CDR3 reads CASSADRVSRETQYF. The CDR3 nucleotides read TGTGCCAGCAGCGCCGACAGGGTATCGCGAGAGACCCAGTACTTC.